The present T cell receptor (beta chain) was sequenced within a study of vaccination effects on CD4 cells after COVID-19. Study overall: Within the ViraFEST assay, antigen-specific CD4+ T cells underwent expansion with viral peptide pools prior to sequencing.

Here immunoSEQ multiplex PCR was the method, and the copy in TCRdb shows in-frame clones only, minus some. This repertoire shows tens of thousands of clones, 65% to 80% found once; its top ten account for approximately 9.9%. Concerning this clone itself: What it recognizes is unknown.

The germline V gene encodes CDR1 LNHNV and CDR2 YYDKDF (reference sequence). The CDR3 loop spans 14 amino acids. Trimming pared 1 base from V and 1 base from J, leaving 8 bases between. Investigators separated out CD4+ T cells once 10 days of culture had passed. The genes are TRBV15 and TRBJ2-7, with a possible D match to TRBD2 (5 bases). This clonotype was sampled from a human donor who received a COVID-19 vaccine. The sequencing used CD4+ T cells from PBMCs cultured without peptide, collected before COVID-19 vaccination. The CDR3: CATSRVSGSYEQYF. In DNA form, the CDR3 reads TGTGCCACCAGCAGAGTGAGCGGATCCTACGAGCAGTACTTC.